This TCR beta chain was recorded in a study of blood T cell repertoires in COVID-19. As for the study in general: Acute-phase and convalescent COVID-19 samples originated in the United States, Italy and Spain. The cDNA or gDNA used as material had been derived from T cells, B-cell-depleted T cells, or PBMCs.

V shed 2 bases and J shed 5 bases, with 10 bases lying between them. Per germline, CDR1 SGHRS and CDR2 YFSETQ. CDR3 size: 14 residues. Authors' analysis steps: Amplification with reference gene primers provided the estimates of nucleated cell counts. The protocol was immunoSEQ multiplex PCR, while the TCRdb copy is restricted to in-frame clones and leaves out a portion. V, J and clone size are taken as reported in that table, and D and trimming were inferred from the DNA itself. Of about 150,000 clones in the sample, 82% were seen once. This receptor was taken from a human donor with acute or convalescent COVID-19. The donor label of this sample is uncertain. J is TRBJ2-2 and V is TRBV5-1, with a weak D call TRBD1 (5 bases). The specimen was peripheral blood. The CDR3 region is CASSLQDKTGELFF. CDR3 sequence (DNA): TGCGCCAGCAGCTTACAGGATAAAACCGGGGAGCTGTTTTTT.